This T cell receptor beta chain was retrieved from a study of radiotherapy plus CTLA-4 blockade in lung cancer. Study context: Objective responses occurred in around 18% of patients; 25% to 40% had disease control. Study outcomes and limitations: Peripheral blood showed expansion of tumor-derived TCR clones after radiotherapy and ipilimumab. It was early blood T cell clone dynamics, with interferon-beta, that reportedly best predicted response.

Turning to this clone: Antigen: not known.

This table comes from immunoSEQ multiplex PCR, and its TCRdb copy is limited to in-frame clones, with some not included. The sample records about 45,000 clones, 63% being singletons. CDR3 length equals 13 residues. Trimming shortened V by 4 bases and J by 2 bases, and 8 bases separated the two germline ends. Germline lookup yields CDR1 KGHSH and CDR2 LQKENI. The chain is built from TRBV18 and TRBJ1-1; maybe TRBD1 (5 bases). The sequence derives from a human donor with non-small cell lung cancer who had a partial response to radiotherapy plus ipilimumab. The sample was peripheral blood, taken from a patient treated with radiotherapy plus ipilimumab. The CDR3 DNA reads as TGTGCCAGCTCACAACAGGCTAACACTGAAGCTTTCTTT. Its protein product is CASSQQANTEAFF.